These 23 T cell receptor beta chains were all obtained from the same sample, sequenced in a study of cytomegalovirus exposure and HLA in healthy donors. The PCR ran on 60 Vbeta and 13 Jbeta primers. This table comes from immunoSEQ multiplex PCR, and its TCRdb copy is limited to in-frame clones, with some not included. Of about 130,000 clones in the sample, approximately 62% are singletons; the top ten hold 1.6%. The source material was PBMCs. The source is a human donor in good health.

The chain is built from TRBV4-1 and TRBJ2-2; possibly TRBD1 for D (6 bases). V dropped 2 bases and J dropped 0 bases, with 7 bases sitting between them. Germline V lookup: CDR1 MGHRA, CDR2 YSYEKL. CDR3 length: 15 residues. The CDR3 is CASSQRTANTGELFF. The DNA of the CDR3 is TGCGCCAGCAGCCAAAGGACAGCGAACACCGGGGAGCTGTTTTTT.

This clone has a handful of counts. The rearrangement links TRBV9 to TRBJ2-3; possibly TRBD1 for D (6 bases). CDR1 is SGDLS and CDR2 is YYNGEE in the germline V gene. With 0 bases removed from V and 2 bases from J, the gap between germline ends came to 13 bases. This CDR3 spans 16 amino acids. The CDR3 here is CASSVGWGTTTDTQYF. CDR3 DNA sequence: TGTGCCAGCAGCGTAGGGTGGGGGACAACCACAGATACGCAGTATTTT. Variable domain in full (rest from reference TRBV9 and TRBJ2-3): DSGVTQTPKHLITATGQRVTLRCSPRSGDLSVYWYQQSLDQGLQFLIQYYNGEERAKGNILERFSAQQFPDLHSELNLSSLELGDSALYFCASSVGWGTTTDTQYFGPGTRLTVL.

This sequence joins TRBV28 and TRBJ2-7; TRBD2 is a possible D gene (5 bases). Germline CDR1 reads MDHEN; CDR2 reads SYDVKM. The CDR3 loop spans 16 amino acids. Trimming shortened V by 4 bases and J by 4 bases, and 20 bases separated the two germline ends. The CDR3 region is CASSSSSLLSRYEQYF. In nucleotides, the CDR3 is TGTGCCAGCAGTTCATCTAGCCTCCTGTCTAGGTACGAGCAGTACTTC.

V gene TRBV6-6 combines with J gene TRBJ1-1; 9 bases align to TRBD1. This CDR3 is built from 14 residues. CDR1 and CDR2 from the germline V gene are MNHNY and SVGAGI (reference sequence). With 4 bases clipped from V and 3 bases from J, the junction kept 3 bases outside the gene matches. The CDR3 reads CASSLQGADTEAFF. The CDR3 nucleotides read TGTGCCAGCAGTTTACAGGGGGCAGACACTGAAGCTTTCTTT.

This sequence joins TRBV7-3 and TRBJ2-1; TRBD1 agrees at 9 bases. Germline V gene data show CDR1 as SGHTA and CDR2 as FQGTGA. The V and J ends lost 5 bases and 7 bases, in that order; junction bases with no gene match: 3. This CDR3 has 13 amino acids. The CDR3 region has the DNA TGTGCCAGCAGCCACGGGACAGGGAATGAGCAGTTCTTC. Amino acids: CASSHGTGNEQFF.

This chain links TRBV13 with TRBJ2-7, with 11 positions matching TRBD2. With V trimmed by 6 bases and J by 2 bases, 9 bases remained unmatched. Germline V gene data show CDR1 as PRHDT and CDR2 as FYEKMQ (reference sequence). The CDR3 covers 16 residues. The CDR3 region is CASSPPTSGITYEQYF. CDR3 coding DNA: TGTGCCAGCAGTCCCCCGACTAGCGGGATTACCTACGAGCAGTACTTC. Complete variable domain (other parts from reference TRBV13 and TRBJ2-7): AAGVIQSPRHLIKEKRETATLKCYPIPRHDTVYWYQQGPGQDPQFLISFYEKMQSDKGSIPDRFSAQQFSDYHSELNMSSLELGDSALYFCASSPPTSGITYEQYFGPGTRLTVT.

The V call is TRBV7-9, the J call TRBJ2-5; 8 bases line up with TRBD2. V was pared by 1 base and J by 5 bases, with 3 bases of the junction left unmatched. The germline CDR1 and CDR2 sequences are SEHNR and FQNEAQ (reference sequence). The length of the CDR3 is 14 residues. As DNA, the CDR3 is TGTGCCAGCAGCTTAGAGCGGGAGAGGGAGACCCAGTACTTC. Its protein product is CASSLERERETQYF.

The rearrangement joins TRBV2 to TRBJ1-5; 7 nucleotides agree with TRBD1. The V segment lost 6 bases and the J segment 3 bases; nucleotides outside the gene matches: 11. Per germline, CDR1 SNHLY and CDR2 FYNNEI. This CDR3 is built from 16 residues. The CDR3 region has the DNA TGTGCCAGCAGAACGTCTGACGGGACAGTCAATCAGCCCCAGCATTTT. Protein: CASRTSDGTVNQPQHF.

The rearrangement joins TRBV2 to TRBJ2-3; tentative D call: TRBD2 (5 bases). V was pared by 2 bases and J by 8 bases, with 11 bases between. There are 13 residues in the CDR3. Germline V CDR1 and CDR2: SNHLY, FYNNEI. The CDR3 here is CASSETAGPTQYF. For the CDR3, the DNA is TGTGCCAGCAGTGAAACGGCGGGCCCTACGCAGTATTTT.

The V gene is TRBV15, the J gene TRBJ2-7, with TRBD1 matching 10 bases. The CDR3 totals 14 residues. The J segment lost 7 bases and the V segment lost 1 base, leaving 4 bases of the junction unmatched. CDR1 and CDR2 (germline): LNHNV, YYDKDF (reference sequence). In nucleotides, the CDR3 is TGTGCCACCAGCAGAGTAGGGACAGGGGTTGAGCAGTACTTC. It specifies CATSRVGTGVEQYF.

This clone appeared a few times. The J gene is TRBJ1-1, the V gene TRBV6-1; the match to TRBD1 covers 7 bases. In germline, CDR1 is MNHNS, CDR2 SASEGT. The length of the CDR3 is 13 residues. Unmatched junction bases numbered 2, after V lost 6 bases and J lost 1 base. The CDR3 sequence: CASRQGTNTEAFF. Written as DNA, the CDR3 is TGTGCCAGCAGACAGGGGACGAACACTGAAGCTTTCTTT.

The chain combines TRBV4-1 with TRBJ1-2, with D uncertain. Germline CDR1 MGHRA, CDR2 YSYEKL. CDR3 length equals 14 residues. Trimming took 1 base from V and 4 from J, leaving 10 bases between them. The chain's CDR3 is CASSQGRISYGYTF. For the CDR3, the DNA is TGCGCCAGCAGCCAAGGGAGGATCTCCTATGGCTACACCTTC.

This rearrangement joins TRBV2 to TRBJ2-1, with 12 bases lining up with TRBD2. Germline lookup yields CDR1 SNHLY and CDR2 FYNNEI. This CDR3 has 15 amino acids. V shed 1 base and J 10 bases; nucleotides not matched to a gene: 5. The CDR3 spells CASSEGASGREEQFF. The CDR3 region has the DNA TGTGCCAGCAGTGAAGGGGCTAGCGGGAGGGAAGAGCAGTTCTTC. Complete variable domain (other parts from reference TRBV2 and TRBJ2-1): EPEVTQTPSHQVTQMGQEVILRCVPISNHLYFYWYRQILGQKVEFLVSFYNNEISEKSEIFDDQFSVERPDGSNFTLKIRSTKLEDSAMYFCASSEGASGREEQFFGPGTRLTVL.

V gene TRBV5-4 combines with J gene TRBJ1-1; tentative D call: TRBD1 (5 bases). The CDR3 is 15 residues long. Germline CDR1 is SGHNT and CDR2 is YYREEE (reference sequence). The V end lost 0 bases, the J end lost 0 bases, and 9 bases lay between the germline ends. The CDR3 coding sequence is TGTGCCAGCAGCTTGGCCGGGGGTGTGAACACTGAAGCTTTCTTT. As protein: CASSLAGGVNTEAFF.

The chain couples TRBV6-5 to TRBJ2-7; D is possibly TRBD1 (6 bases). The ends were cut back, 6 bases at V and 1 base at J, with 13 bases in the middle. From germline, CDR1 is MNHEY and CDR2 SVGAGI. The CDR3 runs 14 residues. The CDR3 sequence is CASRSDRLSYEQYF. CDR3 coding DNA: TGTGCCAGCAGGTCCGACAGGCTTTCCTACGAGCAGTACTTC.

The CDR3 nucleotides read TGTGCCAGCAGCGTAGGCGTAGCGGGAGGTTTCTACGAGCAGTACTTC. Its protein is CASSVGVAGGFYEQYF. The genes are TRBV9 and TRBJ2-7; 10 bases fit TRBD2. The CDR3 has 16 residues. V lost 0 bases and J lost 3; bases outside the gene matches: 6. Germline assignment: CDR1 SGDLS and CDR2 YYNGEE.

V is TRBV19 and J is TRBJ2-3; tentatively, D is TRBD2 (6 bases). CDR3 length: 15 amino acids. The V end lost 7 bases, the J end lost 6 bases, and 20 bases lay between the germline ends. Germline loops: CDR1 LNHDA, CDR2 SQIVND (reference sequence). The CDR3 region is CASTHPLAGSDTQYF. For the CDR3, the DNA is TGTGCCAGTACCCATCCTCTGGCGGGATCGGATACGCAGTATTTT.

Details on this clone: The junction shows a germline mismatch at one end, possibly a read error. CDR3 bases: TGTGCCAGCGGACTAGCGGGCTCTGGGGCCAACGCCCTGACTTTC. Encoded protein: CASGLAGSGANALTF. This sequence joins TRBV6-1 and TRBJ2-6; the match to TRBD2 covers 11 bases. From germline, CDR1 is MNHNS and CDR2 SASEGT. The CDR3 runs to 15 residues.

V gene TRBV27 combines with J gene TRBJ2-7, with TRBD1 matching 10 bases. The germline V gene encodes CDR1 MNHEY and CDR2 SMNVEV (reference sequence). The CDR3 spans 15 residues. V was pared by 6 bases and J by 3 bases, with 8 bases of the junction left unmatched. As DNA, the CDR3 is TGTGCCAGCAGCCCCACCGGGACAGGGGACTACGAGCAGTACTTC. Amino acids: CASSPTGTGDYEQYF.

The chain joins TRBV2 to TRBJ2-5; 9 nucleotides agree with TRBD1. In germline, CDR1 is SNHLY, CDR2 FYNNEI. Trimming at V came to 4 bases and at J to 2 bases, leaving 2 bases not matched to a gene. CDR3 length: 14 residues. In DNA, the CDR3 is TGTGCCAGCAGTGTGGACAGGGGACAAGAGACCCAGTACTTC. Amino acid sequence: CASSVDRGQETQYF.

The chain carries TRBV7-9 and TRBJ2-5, with a weak D call TRBD1 (5 bases). Trimming took 1 base from V and 5 from J, leaving 14 bases between them. The CDR3 has 15 amino acids. The germline V gene encodes CDR1 SEHNR and CDR2 FQNEAQ (reference sequence). The CDR3 here is CASSLVVGRTETQYF. CDR3 DNA: TGTGCCAGCAGCTTAGTTGTGGGGCGCACGGAGACCCAGTACTTC.

The gene calls are TRBV15 and TRBJ2-1; D is unclear. This CDR3 has 16 amino acids. The V end was cut by 5 bases, the J end by 0 bases, with 14 bases between. Germline values: CDR1 LNHNV, CDR2 YYDKDF (reference sequence). CDR3 residues: CATSPRLWSSYNEQFF. CDR3 bases: TGTGCCACCAGCCCTCGTTTGTGGAGCTCCTACAATGAGCAGTTCTTC. The full variable domain, completed using reference TRBV15 and TRBJ2-1, is DAMVIQNPRYQVTQFGKPVTLSCSQTLNHNVMYWYQQKSSQAPKLLFHYYDKDFNNEADTPDNFQSRRPNTSFCFLDIRSPGLGDTAMYLCATSPRLWSSYNEQFFGPGTRLTVL.

The chain carries TRBV28 and TRBJ2-3; 8 nucleotides match TRBD2. Losses at the gene ends were 1 base for V and 1 base for J; bases not matched to a gene: 10. CDR3 size: 18 residues. Germline CDR1 reads MDHEN; CDR2 reads SYDVKM. CDR3 sequence (DNA): TGTGCCAGCAGTTTATTGGGACCCAGCGGGGGACGCACAGATACGCAGTATTTT. Amino acid sequence: CASSLLGPSGGRTDTQYF.